Each of the 12 T cell receptor beta chains below was sequenced from the same sample in a study of identical twins. TCRdb re-derived calls from the 5' RACE reads in MiXCR, one entry per CDR3 protein. The sample lists nearly 900,000 distinct CDR3 sequences, roughly an eighth occurring once. These data were also filed under a second study, of yellow fever vaccine responses in identical twins.

Material for sequencing was PBMCs. Receptors originate from a woman under 30 in good health.

The chain links TRBV28 to TRBJ2-3; a weak D match, TRBD2 (7 bases). Trimming removed 6 bases from V and 5 bases from J, with 21 bases in between. The CDR3 extends over 16 amino acids. Germline V CDR1 and CDR2: MDHEN, SYDVKM. The CDR3 is CASRPLGGGQGDTQYF. The DNA for the CDR3 is TGTGCCAGCAGGCCCTTGGGGGGGGGCCAGGGAGATACGCAGTATTTT.

Only a few counts were recorded for this clonotype. This chain joins TRBV7-9 and TRBJ1-4; the D gene is possibly TRBD1 (5 bases). The CDR3 length is 16 residues. Germline V gives CDR1 SEHNR, CDR2 FQNEAQ (reference sequence). V lost 5 bases and J 8 bases, leaving 21 bases between the germline ends. CDR3 region: CASSPAWQGGREKLFF. DNA for the CDR3: TGTGCCAGCAGCCCTGCGTGGCAGGGAGGTCGAGAAAAACTGTTTTTT.

This clonotype was picked up a small number of times. V is TRBV2 and J is TRBJ2-7; D possibly corresponds to TRBD1 (5 bases). CDR1 and CDR2 from the germline V gene are SNHLY and FYNNEI. Between the trimmed V and J ends, which lost 2 bases and 6 bases, there was a span of 17 bases. The length of the CDR3 is 15 residues. CDR3 loop: CASSEQGYWMLEQYF. DNA for the CDR3: TGTGCCAGCAGTGAACAGGGATATTGGATGCTCGAGCAGTACTTC.

This clonotype showed up just a few times. The rearrangement links TRBV6-1 to TRBJ1-6, with TRBD1 matching over 9 bases. Unmatched junction bases numbered 7, after V lost 2 bases and J lost 8 bases. The CDR3 spans 16 residues. Per the germline V gene, CDR1 is MNHNS and CDR2 is SASEGT. The CDR3 here is CASSELGDRAYSPLHF. The CDR3 bases are TGTGCCAGCAGTGAATTGGGGGACAGGGCGTATTCACCCCTCCACTTT.

This clonotype was seen a handful of times. The V and J genes are TRBV7-9 and TRBJ1-4; a weak D match, TRBD1 (5 bases). The V gene's germline CDR1 is SEHNR and CDR2 FQNEAQ (reference sequence). CDR3 length equals 16 residues. V lost 1 base, J lost 5 bases, and 14 bases lay in between. Here the CDR3 reads CASSLEYRGQNEKLFF. The CDR3 DNA follows: TGTGCCAGCAGCTTAGAATATAGGGGCCAAAATGAAAAACTGTTTTTT.

A few counts support this clonotype. The rearrangement joins TRBV4-1 to TRBJ2-3; D ambiguous. Per germline, CDR1 MGHRA and CDR2 YSYEKL. V was shortened by 4 bases and J by 6 bases, with 11 bases between the two germline ends. The CDR3 has 13 amino acids. The CDR3 region is CASSPYTGDTQYF. CDR3 DNA sequence: TGCGCCAGCAGCCCCTACACTGGCGATACGCAGTATTTT.

The chain couples TRBV20-1 to TRBJ1-2; D remains ambiguous. The germline gives CDR1 DFQATT, CDR2 SNEGSKA (reference sequence). The CDR3 has 11 residues. The germline V and J ends were trimmed by 5 bases and 2 bases, with 6 bases remaining between them. CDR3 DNA sequence: TGCAGTGCTGAGTCCAACTATGGCTACACCTTC. Protein product: CSAESNYGYTF.

The V call is TRBV20-1, the J call TRBJ1-5; unclear D gene. This CDR3 has 12 amino acids. V dropped 1 base and J dropped 4 bases, with 5 bases sitting between them. Germline values: CDR1 DFQATT, CDR2 SNEGSKA (reference sequence). In nucleotides, the CDR3 is TGCAGTGCTAGAGGCCAAAATCAGCCCCAGCATTTT. This translates into CSARGQNQPQHF.

The V call is TRBV12-3 or TRBV12-4, the J call TRBJ2-7; 8 nucleotides align to TRBD2. The CDR3 has 15 residues. The trim removed 2 bases at V and 2 bases at J, leaving 5 bases unmatched. CDR3 region: CASSLSSGATYEQYV. CDR3 nucleotide sequence: TGTGCCAGCAGTTTAAGTAGCGGGGCGACCTACGAGCAGTACGTC.

The rearrangement links TRBV2 to TRBJ2-4; D is unresolved. Germline V lookup: CDR1 SNHLY, CDR2 FYNNEI. The V end lost 10 bases, the J end lost 9 bases, and 13 bases lay between the germline ends. The CDR3 runs to 11 residues. The CDR3 DNA reads as TGTGCCACCCTGTCCAGTAGCATTCAGTACTTC. As protein: CATLSSSIQYF.

This clonotype was detected a few times. The chain couples TRBV20-1 to TRBJ2-2; 9 nucleotides line up with TRBD2. V lost 3 bases, J lost 0 bases, and 8 bases stayed unmatched. Germline V lookup: CDR1 DFQATT, CDR2 SNEGSKA (reference sequence). This CDR3 spans 17 amino acids. In nucleotides, the CDR3 is TGCAGTGCTAGTCTTCTAGCGGGGCTTGCGAACACCGGGGAGCTGTTTTTT. Encoded protein: CSASLLAGLANTGELFF.

This clonotype was found a few times. The genes are TRBV12-3 or TRBV12-4 and TRBJ2-7; 12 nucleotides match TRBD2. The CDR3 has 14 residues. V was pared by 6 bases and J by 4 bases, with 4 bases of the junction left unmatched. Here the CDR3 reads CASRLAGGAYEQYF. The CDR3 DNA sequence: TGTGCCAGCAGACTAGCGGGAGGCGCATACGAGCAGTACTTC.